The rows below give T cell receptor beta chains drawn from one sample of a study of Graves' ophthalmopathy and Graves' hyperthyroidism. TCRdb analysed the multiplex PCR reads with MiXCR anew, one entry per CDR3 protein. The table records hundreds of thousands of distinct CDR3 sequences, roughly 40% of them present only once. Input material: peripheral blood. Every receptor here comes from an adult man with Graves' ophthalmopathy. Both conserved end residues are trimmed from each CDR3. The order of the fields is CDR3 protein, clone size, V gene, J gene. Where a row states a size, it is once, few, many or the class of an expanded clone; other rows omit it.

CDR3aa: SATKRGPESYEQY
abundance: -
v_gene: TRBV20-1
j_gene: TRBJ2-7

CDR3aa: ASSFLVRDGYEQY
abundance: few
v_gene: TRBV2
j_gene: TRBJ2-7

CDR3aa: ASSSWGLANYGYT
abundance: many
v_gene: TRBV9
j_gene: TRBJ1-2

CDR3aa: ASSQSGGETQY
abundance: many
v_gene: TRBV3-1
j_gene: TRBJ2-5

CDR3aa: ASSYGQGVPRGLF
abundance: few
v_gene: TRBV7-9
j_gene: TRBJ2-2

CDR3aa: ASKGGLAGRETQY
abundance: few
v_gene: TRBV6-5
j_gene: TRBJ2-5

CDR3aa: ASSIGGQGSYEQY
abundance: few
v_gene: TRBV19
j_gene: TRBJ2-7

CDR3aa: ASIRGQGDTEAF
abundance: many
v_gene: TRBV2
j_gene: TRBJ1-1

CDR3aa: ASSDGQGLYTEAF
abundance: -
v_gene: TRBV7-9
j_gene: TRBJ1-1

CDR3aa: ASSLRGLAESEQY
abundance: -
v_gene: TRBV10-3
j_gene: TRBJ2-7

CDR3aa: SVRGGAQGANEKLF
abundance: many
v_gene: TRBV29-1
j_gene: TRBJ1-4

CDR3aa: ASSARDPTGMGQSPLH
abundance: -
v_gene: TRBV25-1
j_gene: TRBJ1-6

CDR3aa: SVARTSGRSDTQY
abundance: -
v_gene: TRBV29-1
j_gene: TRBJ2-3

CDR3aa: ASSLRQGARSNQPQH
abundance: -
v_gene: TRBV7-2
j_gene: TRBJ1-5

CDR3aa: SASGVGDYGYT
abundance: few
v_gene: TRBV20-1
j_gene: TRBJ1-2

CDR3aa: ASSQDTGLPNYEQY
abundance: -
v_gene: TRBV7-9
j_gene: TRBJ2-7

CDR3aa: ASSLTGAKNIQY
abundance: -
v_gene: TRBV7-2
j_gene: -

CDR3aa: SVESGVDYGYT
abundance: -
v_gene: TRBV29-1
j_gene: TRBJ1-2

CDR3aa: ASSYSMGGEESWETQY
abundance: -
v_gene: TRBV10-3
j_gene: TRBJ2-5

CDR3aa: ASSQGSGTGANVLT
abundance: -
v_gene: TRBV4-3
j_gene: TRBJ2-6

CDR3aa: ASSPPDEETQY
abundance: -
v_gene: TRBV5-4
j_gene: TRBJ2-5

CDR3aa: ASSMTGSNSPLH
abundance: many
v_gene: TRBV7-6
j_gene: TRBJ1-6

CDR3aa: ASSVGLAGVQETQY
abundance: -
v_gene: TRBV9
j_gene: TRBJ2-5

CDR3aa: SARDYSSGTSGRMRETQY
abundance: few
v_gene: TRBV20-1
j_gene: TRBJ2-5

CDR3aa: ASSSSGGDSETQY
abundance: many
v_gene: TRBV9
j_gene: TRBJ2-5

CDR3aa: ASSTRDRSFYGYT
abundance: many
v_gene: TRBV7-2
j_gene: TRBJ1-2

CDR3aa: ASSLGFGESYFWGTQY
abundance: -
v_gene: TRBV7-2
j_gene: TRBJ2-5

CDR3aa: ASSAEEWGNQPQH
abundance: few
v_gene: TRBV9
j_gene: TRBJ1-5

CDR3aa: SANIPGQGISSYEQY
abundance: -
v_gene: TRBV20-1
j_gene: TRBJ2-7

CDR3aa: ASSLGVGGLRANYGYT
abundance: many
v_gene: TRBV7-9
j_gene: TRBJ1-2

CDR3aa: SARQGDEQY
abundance: many
v_gene: TRBV20-1
j_gene: TRBJ2-7

CDR3aa: ASSLTGLVRGVHEQY
abundance: -
v_gene: TRBV11-3
j_gene: TRBJ2-7

CDR3aa: ASSSRAGNTGANVLT
abundance: -
v_gene: TRBV7-3
j_gene: TRBJ2-6

CDR3aa: ASSYQGQVEETQY
abundance: -
v_gene: TRBV7-3
j_gene: TRBJ2-5

CDR3aa: APLPDGQGAYGYT
abundance: once
v_gene: TRBV15
j_gene: TRBJ1-2

CDR3aa: ATSEHRQGQNYGYT
abundance: many
v_gene: TRBV24-1
j_gene: TRBJ1-2

CDR3aa: ASSSPAVNTGELF
abundance: few
v_gene: TRBV2
j_gene: TRBJ2-2

CDR3aa: SASRVSGNSPLH
abundance: few
v_gene: TRBV20-1
j_gene: TRBJ1-6

CDR3aa: ASSGRDGLEPQH
abundance: many
v_gene: TRBV9
j_gene: TRBJ1-5

CDR3aa: ASSSDRTVEDTQY
abundance: -
v_gene: TRBV7-6
j_gene: TRBJ2-3